This TCR beta chain stems from a study of blood T cell repertoires in COVID-19 (dated by TCRdb to between 2020 and 2021). Notes on the research overall: Samples from collaborators originated in the United States, Italy and Spain and spanned both the acute and convalescent phases of COVID-19. The material from the prospective study consisted of cDNA or gDNA derived from T cells, B-cell-depleted T cells, or PBMCs. A freely available public database, intended as a resource for researchers studying the immune response to SARS-CoV-2, is where the repertoires were released. The samples were drawn from two sources: the first 160 participants of the ongoing ImmuneRACE study, and fewer than 1,500 subjects contributed by 6 global collaborators. Subjects who had been exposed to COVID-19, were actively infected with it, or had recovered from it provided the deeply sampled blood TCRbeta repertoires that made up the dataset. Nearly every sample came with metadata listing a de-identified subject ID, COVID-19 status, age in years and sex. Where available, HLA class I and class II types were taken from metadata supplied by the sample provider and were not determined by assay-based typing. The study at large found these results: How much clinical and demographic metadata was included differed by source and by participant, and the metadata was provided uncurated.

In regard to this clone: Its antigen remains undetermined. Within one base of it there is no much larger clone, and no base qualities were kept.

TCRbeta CDR3 regions were amplified from genomic DNA by means of the immunoSEQ Assay, a bias-controlled multiplex PCR. Per the source publication's procedure: The number of nucleated cells in each sample was estimated by amplification of reference gene primers within the assay. To quantify the absolute abundance of each unique TCRbeta CDR3 rearrangement, sequence reads were collapsed and filtered. For each sample, productive Simpson clonality was calculated as the square root of Simpson's diversity index over productive rearrangements. Entries here come from immuneACCESS through TCRdb and include only in-frame sequences with V and J called. Some clones fail to appear in such tables; in the studies checked, an unresolved V gene covers under half of the shortfall, and the cause of the remainder is unknown. V and J calls and clone size come straight from that table; D and trimming were deduced from the DNA. The sample table shows 95,000 to 150,000 clones, and about 85% are seen once. The ten largest clones take up 10% to 15% of the sample.

Each collaborating institution followed its own protocols to collect whole blood in K2EDTA tubes. For TCRbeta analysis, collaborators shipped samples as frozen whole blood, isolated PBMCs, or DNA extracted from either of those sample types. V sheds 6 bases and J sheds 4 bases, leaving 12 bases between their ends. Taken from the germline V gene, the CDR1 and CDR2 loops are MDHEN and SYDVKM. The CDR3 spans 13 residues, from the cysteine through the phenylalanine. The kept DNA is CDR3 alone, 39 bases in frame from the first base. Recombination linked TRBV28 to TRBJ1-1; possibly the D gene is TRBD1, per 6 matching bases. The clonotype originates from a man aged 55 to 70 with acute or convalescent COVID-19. The sequenced material came from peripheral blood. The bases read TGTGCCAGCAGGACAGGCCTGGGCACTGAAGCTTTCTTT. Protein translation: CASRTGLGTEAFF. The CDR3, completed at both ends by the reference TRBV28 and TRBJ1-1 genes, gives the full variable domain DVKVTQSSRYLVKRTGEKVFLECVQDMDHENMFWYRQDPGLGLRLIYFSYDVKMKEKGDIPEGYSVSREKKERFSLILESASTNQTSMYLCASRTGLGTEAFFGQGTRLTVV.